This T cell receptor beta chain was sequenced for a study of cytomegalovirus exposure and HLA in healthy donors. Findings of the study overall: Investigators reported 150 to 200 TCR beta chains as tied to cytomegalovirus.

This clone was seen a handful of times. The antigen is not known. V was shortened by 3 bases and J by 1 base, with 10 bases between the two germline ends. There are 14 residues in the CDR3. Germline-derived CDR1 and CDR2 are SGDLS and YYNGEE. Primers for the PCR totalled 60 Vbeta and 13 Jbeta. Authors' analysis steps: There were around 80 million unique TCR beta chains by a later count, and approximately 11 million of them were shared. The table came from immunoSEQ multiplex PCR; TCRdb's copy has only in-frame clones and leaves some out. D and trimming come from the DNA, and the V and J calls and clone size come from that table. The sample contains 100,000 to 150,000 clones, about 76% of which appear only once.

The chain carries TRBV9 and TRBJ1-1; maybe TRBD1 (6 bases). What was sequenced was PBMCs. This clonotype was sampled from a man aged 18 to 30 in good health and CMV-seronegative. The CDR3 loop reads CASSEQQGNTEAFF. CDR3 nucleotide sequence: TGTGCCAGCAGCGAGCAACAGGGGAACACTGAAGCTTTCTTT. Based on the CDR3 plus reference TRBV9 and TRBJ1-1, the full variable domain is DSGVTQTPKHLITATGQRVTLRCSPRSGDLSVYWYQQSLDQGLQFLIQYYNGEERAKGNILERFSAQQFPDLHSELNLSSLELGDSALYFCASSEQQGNTEAFFGQGTRLTVV.